These T cell receptor beta chains were read from a single sample in a study of identical twins. TCRdb processed the 5' RACE reads anew with MiXCR; each CDR3 protein has one entry. In the table there are fewer than 350,000 distinct CDR3 sequences, under 9.5% of which are singletons. Separately, the same data were catalogued under a study of yellow fever vaccine responses in identical twins.

Sequenced: memory (CD45RO+) T cells sorted from blood. Every receptor here comes from a woman aged 18 to 35 in good health. Both conserved end residues are part of each CDR3.

TRBJ2-7 TRBV20-1 CSAVRLAGASYEQYF
TRBJ2-3 TRBV20-1 CSARGSSGSSDTQYF
TRBJ1-2 TRBV20-1 CSADDRPIYGYTF
TRBJ2-7 TRBV2 CASSQGFERYEQYF
TRBJ2-1 TRBV7-9 CASRQDRGHNEQFF
TRBJ2-1 TRBV2 CASSERGSSSYNEQFF
TRBJ1-4 TRBV28 CASNERTGMIEKLFF
TRBJ2-3 TRBV7-3 CASSLGPQYTDTQYF
TRBJ1-1 TRBV7-9 CASSYPGLLRQNTEAFF
TRBJ2-7 TRBV5-1 CASSGTSVAYEQYF
TRBJ2-3 TRBV11-2 CASSLDIGGHTQYF
TRBJ1-2 TRBV6-1 CASSDIGLRGGGYTF
TRBJ2-1 TRBV6-2/TRBV6-3 CASSYIVLAGGPTSYNEQFF
TRBJ1-1 TRBV5-1 CASSPGGTGGLAEAFF
TRBJ2-3 TRBV9 CASTPRTGINTDTQYF
TRBJ1-1 TRBV5-1 CASSLGGEERSNTEAFF
TRBJ2-1 TRBV7-8 CASSFSVSSDNEQFF
TRBJ1-6 TRBV6-1 CASSTDTWNSPLHF
TRBJ2-2 TRBV3-1 CASSQSTGWGEKLFF
TRBJ2-4 TRBV4-2 CASSQDTAVAKNIQYF
TRBJ2-1 TRBV12-3/TRBV12-4 CASSFWGGGLSYNEQFF
TRBJ2-6 TRBV20-1 CSARKGGPSGANVLTF
TRBJ2-7 TRBV20-1 CSAGTSGDPSYEQYF
TRBJ2-1 TRBV7-2 CASSFPAGAYNEQFF
TRBJ2-2 TRBV18 CASSPQRAASTGELFF
TRBJ1-4 TRBV29-1 CSAEGEKLFF
TRBJ2-3 TRBV6-5 CASSYRLKPDTQYF